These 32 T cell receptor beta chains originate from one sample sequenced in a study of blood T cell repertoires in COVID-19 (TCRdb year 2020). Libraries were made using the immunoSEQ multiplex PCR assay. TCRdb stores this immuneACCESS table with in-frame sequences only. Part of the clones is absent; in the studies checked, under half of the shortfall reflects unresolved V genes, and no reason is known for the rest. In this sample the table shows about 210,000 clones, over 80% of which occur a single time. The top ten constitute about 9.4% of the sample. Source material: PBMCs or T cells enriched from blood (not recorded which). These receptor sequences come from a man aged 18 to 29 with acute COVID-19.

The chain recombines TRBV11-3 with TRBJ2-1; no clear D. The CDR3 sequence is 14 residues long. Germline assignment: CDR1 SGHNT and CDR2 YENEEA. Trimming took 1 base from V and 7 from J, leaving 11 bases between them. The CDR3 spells CASSLGSGRNEQFF. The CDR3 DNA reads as TGTGCCAGCAGCTTAGGGTCGGGTAGGAATGAGCAGTTCTTC.

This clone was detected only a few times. The CDR3 sequence is CASSVGTSIIYEQYF. As DNA, the CDR3 is TGTGCCAGCAGCGTGGGGACTAGCATTATTTACGAGCAGTACTTC. The genes are TRBV7-2 and TRBJ2-7; 9 nucleotides match TRBD2. Germline CDR1 is SGHTA and CDR2 is FQGNSA. The ends lost 5 bases at V and 4 bases at J; junction bases unmatched: 9. This CDR3 has 15 amino acids.

The CDR3 region is CASSLWTGGFYGYTF. CDR3 bases: TGTGCCAGCAGCCTGTGGACAGGGGGTTTTTATGGCTACACCTTC. V and J are TRBV5-6 and TRBJ1-2, with 10 nucleotides matching TRBD1. The length of the CDR3 is 15 residues. The germline gives CDR1 SGHDT, CDR2 YYEEEE. V trimming: 4 bases; J trimming: 5 bases; junction bases outside the gene matches: 8.

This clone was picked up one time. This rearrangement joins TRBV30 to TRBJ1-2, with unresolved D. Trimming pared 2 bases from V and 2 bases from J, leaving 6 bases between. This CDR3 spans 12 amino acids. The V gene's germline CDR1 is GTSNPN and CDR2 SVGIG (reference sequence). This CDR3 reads CAWSRRNYGYTF. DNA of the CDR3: TGTGCCTGGAGTCGGAGGAACTATGGCTACACCTTC.

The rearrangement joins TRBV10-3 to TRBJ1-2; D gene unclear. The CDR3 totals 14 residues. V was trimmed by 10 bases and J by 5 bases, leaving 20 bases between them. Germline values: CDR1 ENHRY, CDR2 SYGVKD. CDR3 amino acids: CATRVGSQLYGYTF. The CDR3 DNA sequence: TGTGCCACCCGGGTCGGGTCCCAATTATATGGCTACACCTTC.

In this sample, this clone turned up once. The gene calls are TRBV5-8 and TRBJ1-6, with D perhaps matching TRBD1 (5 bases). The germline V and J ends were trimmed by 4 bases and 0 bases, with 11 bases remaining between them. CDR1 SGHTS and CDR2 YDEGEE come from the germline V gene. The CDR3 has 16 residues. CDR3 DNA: TGTGCCAGCAGCCCCGGCGACAGCTCCTATAATTCACCCCTCCACTTT. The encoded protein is CASSPGDSSYNSPLHF.

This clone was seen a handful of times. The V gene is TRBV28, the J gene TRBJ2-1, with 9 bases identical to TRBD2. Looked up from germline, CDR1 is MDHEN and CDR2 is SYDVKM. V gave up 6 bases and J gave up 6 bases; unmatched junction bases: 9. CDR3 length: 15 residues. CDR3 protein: CASSPTSGGGNEQFF. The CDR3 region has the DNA TGTGCCAGCAGCCCGACTAGCGGAGGGGGCAATGAGCAGTTCTTC.

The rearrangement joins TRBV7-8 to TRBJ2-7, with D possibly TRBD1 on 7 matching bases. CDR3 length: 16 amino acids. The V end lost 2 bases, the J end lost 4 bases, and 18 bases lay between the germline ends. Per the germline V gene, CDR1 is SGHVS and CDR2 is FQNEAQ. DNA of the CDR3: TGTGCCAGCAGCTTAAAGGGGGCGGGGTTGGTATACGAGCAGTACTTC. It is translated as CASSLKGAGLVYEQYF.

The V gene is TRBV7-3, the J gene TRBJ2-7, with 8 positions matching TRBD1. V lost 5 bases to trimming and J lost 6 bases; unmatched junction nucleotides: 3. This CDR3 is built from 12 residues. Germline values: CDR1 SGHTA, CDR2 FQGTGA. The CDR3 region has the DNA TGTGCCAGCAGCCGAGGACAGGGCGAGCAGTACTTC. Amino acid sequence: CASSRGQGEQYF.

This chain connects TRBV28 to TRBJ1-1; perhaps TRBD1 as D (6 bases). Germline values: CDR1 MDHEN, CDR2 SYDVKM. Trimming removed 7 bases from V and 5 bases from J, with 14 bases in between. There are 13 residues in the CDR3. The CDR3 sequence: CASNIDRSTEAFF. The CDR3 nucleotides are TGTGCCAGCAACATAGACAGGTCGACTGAAGCTTTCTTT.

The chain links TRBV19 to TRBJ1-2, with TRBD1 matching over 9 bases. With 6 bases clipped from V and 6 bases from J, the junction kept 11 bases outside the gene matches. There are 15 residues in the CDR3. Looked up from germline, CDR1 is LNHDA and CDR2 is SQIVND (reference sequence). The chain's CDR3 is CASSRRDRESHGYTF. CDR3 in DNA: TGTGCCAGTAGCCGGCGGGACAGGGAGTCCCATGGCTACACCTTC.

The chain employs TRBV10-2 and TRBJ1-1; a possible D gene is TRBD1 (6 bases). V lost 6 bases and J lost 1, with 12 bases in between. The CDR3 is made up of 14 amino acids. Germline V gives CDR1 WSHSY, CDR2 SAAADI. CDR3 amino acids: CASRPGQTNTEAFF. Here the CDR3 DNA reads TGCGCCAGCAGGCCGGGACAAACGAACACTGAAGCTTTCTTT.

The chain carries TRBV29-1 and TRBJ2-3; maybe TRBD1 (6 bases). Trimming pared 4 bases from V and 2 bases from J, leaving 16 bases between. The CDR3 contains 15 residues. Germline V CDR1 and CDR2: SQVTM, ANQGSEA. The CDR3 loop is CSVVRGTPLTDTQYF. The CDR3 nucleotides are TGCAGCGTTGTCAGGGGAACCCCTCTCACAGATACGCAGTATTTT.

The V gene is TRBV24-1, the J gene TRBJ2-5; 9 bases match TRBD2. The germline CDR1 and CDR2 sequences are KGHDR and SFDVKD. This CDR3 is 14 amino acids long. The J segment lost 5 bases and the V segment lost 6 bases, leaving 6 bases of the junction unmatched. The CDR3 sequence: CATSLAGPRETQYF. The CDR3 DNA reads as TGTGCCACCAGTCTAGCGGGACCCAGGGAGACCCAGTACTTC.

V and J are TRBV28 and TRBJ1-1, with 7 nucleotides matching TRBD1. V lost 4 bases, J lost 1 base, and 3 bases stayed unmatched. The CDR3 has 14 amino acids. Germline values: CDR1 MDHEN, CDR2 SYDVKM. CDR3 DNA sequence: TGTGCCAGCAGTTCCTCAGGGGGGAACACTGAAGCTTTCTTT. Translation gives CASSSSGGNTEAFF.

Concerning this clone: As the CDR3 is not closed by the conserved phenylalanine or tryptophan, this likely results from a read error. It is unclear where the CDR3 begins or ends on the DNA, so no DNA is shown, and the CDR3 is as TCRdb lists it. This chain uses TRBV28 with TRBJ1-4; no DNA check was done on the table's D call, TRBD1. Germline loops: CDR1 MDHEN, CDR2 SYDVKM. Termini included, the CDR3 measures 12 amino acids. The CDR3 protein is CASSGGGQGIIV.

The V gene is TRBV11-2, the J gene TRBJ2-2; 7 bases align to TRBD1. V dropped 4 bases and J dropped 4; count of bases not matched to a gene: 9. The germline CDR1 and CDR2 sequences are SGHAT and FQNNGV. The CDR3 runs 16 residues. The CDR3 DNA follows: TGTGCCAGCAGCTCATCTCGACAGGGACGCACCGGGGAGCTGTTTTTT. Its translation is CASSSSRQGRTGELFF.

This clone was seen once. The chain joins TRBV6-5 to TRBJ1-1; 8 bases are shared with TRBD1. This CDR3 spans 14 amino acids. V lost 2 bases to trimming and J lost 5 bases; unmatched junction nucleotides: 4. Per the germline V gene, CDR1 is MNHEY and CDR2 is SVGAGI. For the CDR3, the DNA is TGTGCCAGCAGTTACCGGACAGGGAAAACTGAAGCTTTCTTT. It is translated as CASSYRTGKTEAFF.

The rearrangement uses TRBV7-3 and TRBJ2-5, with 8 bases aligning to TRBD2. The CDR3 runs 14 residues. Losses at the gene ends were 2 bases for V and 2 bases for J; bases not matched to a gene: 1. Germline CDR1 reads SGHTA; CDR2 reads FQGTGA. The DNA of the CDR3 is TGTGCCAGCAGCTTAGCGGGAGGACAAGAGACCCAGTACTTC. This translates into CASSLAGGQETQYF.

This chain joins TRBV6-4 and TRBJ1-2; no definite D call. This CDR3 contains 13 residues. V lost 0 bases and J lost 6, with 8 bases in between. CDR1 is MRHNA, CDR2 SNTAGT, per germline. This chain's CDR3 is CASSDSTADGYTF. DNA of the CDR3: TGTGCCAGCAGTGACTCTACAGCCGATGGCTACACCTTC.

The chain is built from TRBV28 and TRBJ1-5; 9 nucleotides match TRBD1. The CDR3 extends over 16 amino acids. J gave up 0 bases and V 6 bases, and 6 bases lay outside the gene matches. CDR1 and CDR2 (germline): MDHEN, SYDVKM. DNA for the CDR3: TGTGCCAGCAGCTTGGGACAGGGTTTTAGCAATCAGCCCCAGCATTTT. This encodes CASSLGQGFSNQPQHF.

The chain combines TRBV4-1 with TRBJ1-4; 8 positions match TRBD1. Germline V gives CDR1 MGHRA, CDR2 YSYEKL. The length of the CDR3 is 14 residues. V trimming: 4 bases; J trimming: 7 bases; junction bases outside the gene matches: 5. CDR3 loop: CASSPDRVGEKLFF. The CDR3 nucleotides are TGCGCCAGCAGCCCGGACAGGGTGGGTGAAAAACTGTTTTTT.

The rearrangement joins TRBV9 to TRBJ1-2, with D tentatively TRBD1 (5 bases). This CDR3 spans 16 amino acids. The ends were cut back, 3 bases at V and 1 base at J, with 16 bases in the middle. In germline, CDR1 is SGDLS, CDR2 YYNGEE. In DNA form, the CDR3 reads TGTGCCAGCAGCGCGGGGGGAGGGGACCATAACTATGGCTACACCTTC. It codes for CASSAGGGDHNYGYTF.

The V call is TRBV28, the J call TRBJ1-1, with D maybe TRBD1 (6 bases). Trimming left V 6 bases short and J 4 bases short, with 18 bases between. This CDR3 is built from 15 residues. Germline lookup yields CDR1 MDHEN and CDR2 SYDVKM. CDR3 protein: CASSSGGRASTEAFF. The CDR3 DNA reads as TGTGCCAGCAGCTCTGGGGGCAGGGCAAGCACTGAAGCTTTCTTT.

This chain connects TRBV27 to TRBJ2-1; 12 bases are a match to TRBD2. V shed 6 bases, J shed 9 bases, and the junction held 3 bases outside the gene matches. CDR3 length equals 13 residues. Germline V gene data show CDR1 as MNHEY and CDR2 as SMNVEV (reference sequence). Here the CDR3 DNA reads TGTGCCAGCAGCCCGGGACTAGCGGGTGAGCAGTTCTTC. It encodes CASSPGLAGEQFF.

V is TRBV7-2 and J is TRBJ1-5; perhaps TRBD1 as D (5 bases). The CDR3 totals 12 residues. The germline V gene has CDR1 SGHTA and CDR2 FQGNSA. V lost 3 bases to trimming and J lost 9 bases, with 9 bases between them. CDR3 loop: CASSLSGGPQHF. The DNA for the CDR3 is TGTGCCAGCAGCTTGTCCGGGGGGCCCCAGCATTTT.

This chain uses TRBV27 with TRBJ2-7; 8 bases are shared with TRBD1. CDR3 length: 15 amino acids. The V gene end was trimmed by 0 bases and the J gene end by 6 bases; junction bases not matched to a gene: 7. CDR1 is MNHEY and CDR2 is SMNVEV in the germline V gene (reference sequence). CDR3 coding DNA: TGTGCCAGCAGTTTATCGTGGGGGACAGGCCGCGAGCAGTACTTC. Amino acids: CASSLSWGTGREQYF.

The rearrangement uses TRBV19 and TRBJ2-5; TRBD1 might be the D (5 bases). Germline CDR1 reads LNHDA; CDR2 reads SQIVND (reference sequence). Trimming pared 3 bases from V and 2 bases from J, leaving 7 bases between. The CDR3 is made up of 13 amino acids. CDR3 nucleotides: TGTGCCAGTAGTATCAGGGAACAAGAGACCCAGTACTTC. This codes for CASSIREQETQYF.

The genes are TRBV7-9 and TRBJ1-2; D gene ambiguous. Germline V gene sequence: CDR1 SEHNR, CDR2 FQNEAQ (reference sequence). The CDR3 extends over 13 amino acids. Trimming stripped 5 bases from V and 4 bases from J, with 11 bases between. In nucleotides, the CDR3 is TGTGCCAGCAGCCAGAACATTTTCTATGGCTACACCTTC. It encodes CASSQNIFYGYTF. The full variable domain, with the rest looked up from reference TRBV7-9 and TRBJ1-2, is DTGVSQNPRHKITKRGQNVTFRCDPISEHNRLYWYRQTLGQGPEFLTYFQNEAQLEKSRLLSDRFSAERPKGSFSTLEIQRTEQGDSAMYLCASSQNIFYGYTFGSGTRLTVV.

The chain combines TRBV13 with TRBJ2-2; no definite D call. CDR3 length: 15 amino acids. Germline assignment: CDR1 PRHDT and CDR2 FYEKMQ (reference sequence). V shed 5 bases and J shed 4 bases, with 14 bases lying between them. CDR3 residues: CASSPHSGITGELFF. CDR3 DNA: TGTGCCAGCAGCCCCCACTCAGGAATCACCGGGGAGCTGTTTTTT.

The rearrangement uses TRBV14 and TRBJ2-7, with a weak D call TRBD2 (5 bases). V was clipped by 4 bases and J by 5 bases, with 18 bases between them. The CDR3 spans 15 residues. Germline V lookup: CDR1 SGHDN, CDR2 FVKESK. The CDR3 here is CASSPPWGSSDEQYF. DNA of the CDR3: TGTGCCAGCAGCCCCCCGTGGGGTAGTAGCGACGAGCAGTACTTC.

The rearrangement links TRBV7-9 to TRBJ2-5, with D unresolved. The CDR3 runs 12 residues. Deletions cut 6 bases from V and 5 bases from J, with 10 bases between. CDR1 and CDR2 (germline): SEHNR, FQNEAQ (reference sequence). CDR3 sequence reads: CASSHLEETQYF. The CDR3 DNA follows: TGTGCCAGCAGTCACCTCGAGGAGACCCAGTACTTC. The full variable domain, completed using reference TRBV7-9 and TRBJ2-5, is DTGVSQNPRHKITKRGQNVTFRCDPISEHNRLYWYRQTLGQGPEFLTYFQNEAQLEKSRLLSDRFSAERPKGSFSTLEIQRTEQGDSAMYLCASSHLEETQYFGPGTRLLVL.